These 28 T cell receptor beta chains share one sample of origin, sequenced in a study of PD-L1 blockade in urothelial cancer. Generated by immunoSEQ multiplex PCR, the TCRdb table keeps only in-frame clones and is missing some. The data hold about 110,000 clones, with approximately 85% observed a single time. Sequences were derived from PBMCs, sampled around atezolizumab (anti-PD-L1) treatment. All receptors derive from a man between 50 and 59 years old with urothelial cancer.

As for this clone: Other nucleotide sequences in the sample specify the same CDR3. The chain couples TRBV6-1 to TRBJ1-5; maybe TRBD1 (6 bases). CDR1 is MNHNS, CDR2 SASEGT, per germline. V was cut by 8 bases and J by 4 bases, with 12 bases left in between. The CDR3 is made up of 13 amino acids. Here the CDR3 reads CASRQVNNQPQHF. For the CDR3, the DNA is TGTGCCAGCCGACAGGTCAATAATCAGCCCCAGCATTTT.

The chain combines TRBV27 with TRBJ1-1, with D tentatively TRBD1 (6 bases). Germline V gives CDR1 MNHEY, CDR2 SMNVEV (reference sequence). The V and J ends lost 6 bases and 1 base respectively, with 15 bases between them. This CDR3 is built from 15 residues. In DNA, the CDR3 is TGTGCCAGCAGACGACAGGTTCCCGAGAACACTGAAGCTTTCTTT. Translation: CASRRQVPENTEAFF.

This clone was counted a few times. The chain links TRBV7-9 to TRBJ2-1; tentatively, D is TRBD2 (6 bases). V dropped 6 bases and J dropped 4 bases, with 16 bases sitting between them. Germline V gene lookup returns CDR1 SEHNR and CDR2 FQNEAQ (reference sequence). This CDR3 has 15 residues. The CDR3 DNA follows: TGTGCCAGCAGTAACCAGCTAGCGATTTACAATGAGCAGTTCTTC. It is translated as CASSNQLAIYNEQFF.

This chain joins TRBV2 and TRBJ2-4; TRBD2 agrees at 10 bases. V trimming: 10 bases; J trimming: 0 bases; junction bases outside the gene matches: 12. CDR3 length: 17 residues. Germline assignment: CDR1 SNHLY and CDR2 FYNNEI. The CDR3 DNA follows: TGTGCCACTCGATGGAATAGCGGGGGGCTAGCCAAAAACATTCAGTACTTC. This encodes CATRWNSGGLAKNIQYF.

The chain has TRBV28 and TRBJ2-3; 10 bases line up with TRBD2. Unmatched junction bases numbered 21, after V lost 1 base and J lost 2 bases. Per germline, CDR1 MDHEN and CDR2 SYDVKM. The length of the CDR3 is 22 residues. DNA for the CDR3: TGTGCCAGCAGTTTATACCCCGCCCCGGGAACCGGACTAGCGGATCTCACAGATACGCAGTATTTT. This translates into CASSLYPAPGTGLADLTDTQYF.

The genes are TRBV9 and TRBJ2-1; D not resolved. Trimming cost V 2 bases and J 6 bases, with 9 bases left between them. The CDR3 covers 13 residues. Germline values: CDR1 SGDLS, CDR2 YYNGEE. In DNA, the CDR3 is TGTGCCAGCAGCGTGTTCCGGAGCAATGAGCAGTTCTTC. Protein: CASSVFRSNEQFF.

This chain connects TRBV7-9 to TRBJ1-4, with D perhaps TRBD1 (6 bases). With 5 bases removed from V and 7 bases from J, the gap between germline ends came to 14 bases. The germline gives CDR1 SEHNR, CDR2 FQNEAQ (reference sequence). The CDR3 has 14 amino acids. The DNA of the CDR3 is TGTGCCAGCAGCAGGACAGAAAGGGGTGAAAAACTGTTTTTT. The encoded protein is CASSRTERGEKLFF. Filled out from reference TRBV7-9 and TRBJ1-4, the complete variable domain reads DTGVSQNPRHKITKRGQNVTFRCDPISEHNRLYWYRQTLGQGPEFLTYFQNEAQLEKSRLLSDRFSAERPKGSFSTLEIQRTEQGDSAMYLCASSRTERGEKLFFGSGTQLSVL.

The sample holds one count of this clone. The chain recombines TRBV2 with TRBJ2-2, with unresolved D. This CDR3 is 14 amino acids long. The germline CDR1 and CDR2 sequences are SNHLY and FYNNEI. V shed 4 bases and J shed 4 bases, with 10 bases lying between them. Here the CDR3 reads CASSVSPGTGELFF. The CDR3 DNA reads TGTGCCAGCAGTGTTTCTCCCGGCACCGGGGAGCTGTTTTTT.

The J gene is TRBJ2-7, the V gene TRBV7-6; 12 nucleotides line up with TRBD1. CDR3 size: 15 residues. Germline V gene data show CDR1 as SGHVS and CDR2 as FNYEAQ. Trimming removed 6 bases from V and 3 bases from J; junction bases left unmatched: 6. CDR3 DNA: TGTGCCAGCAGGCAAGGGACAGGGGGCCGCTACGAGCAGTACTTC. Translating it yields CASRQGTGGRYEQYF.

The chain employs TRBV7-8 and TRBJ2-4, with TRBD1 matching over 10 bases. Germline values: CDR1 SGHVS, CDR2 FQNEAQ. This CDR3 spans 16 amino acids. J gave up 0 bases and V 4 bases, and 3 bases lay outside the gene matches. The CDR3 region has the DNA TGTGCCAGCAGCTCCTGGACAGGGGGAGCCAAAAACATTCAGTACTTC. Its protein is CASSSWTGGAKNIQYF.

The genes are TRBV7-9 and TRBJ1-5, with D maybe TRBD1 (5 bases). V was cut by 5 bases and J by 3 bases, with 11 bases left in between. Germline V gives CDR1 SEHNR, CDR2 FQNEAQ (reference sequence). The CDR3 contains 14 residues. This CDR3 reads CASSVQGINQPQHF. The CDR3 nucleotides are TGTGCCAGCAGCGTTCAGGGTATCAATCAGCCCCAGCATTTT.

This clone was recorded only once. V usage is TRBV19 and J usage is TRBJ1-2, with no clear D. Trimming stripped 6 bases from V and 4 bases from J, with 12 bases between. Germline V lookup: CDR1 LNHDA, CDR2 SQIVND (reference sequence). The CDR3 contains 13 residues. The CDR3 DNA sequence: TGTGCCAGTAGGGTCCGGTTCGGCTATGGCTACACCTTC. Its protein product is CASRVRFGYGYTF. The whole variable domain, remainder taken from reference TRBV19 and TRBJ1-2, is DGGITQSPKYLFRKEGQNVTLSCEQNLNHDAMYWYRQDPGQGLRLIYYSQIVNDFQKGDIAEGYSVSREKKESFPLTVTSAQKNPTAFYLCASRVRFGYGYTFGSGTRLTVV.

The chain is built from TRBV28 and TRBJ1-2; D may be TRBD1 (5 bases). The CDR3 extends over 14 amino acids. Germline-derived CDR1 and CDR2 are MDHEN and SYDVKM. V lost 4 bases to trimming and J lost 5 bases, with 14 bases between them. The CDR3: CASSSTQGSYGYTF. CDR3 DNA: TGTGCCAGCAGTTCGACCCAGGGATCGTATGGCTACACCTTC.

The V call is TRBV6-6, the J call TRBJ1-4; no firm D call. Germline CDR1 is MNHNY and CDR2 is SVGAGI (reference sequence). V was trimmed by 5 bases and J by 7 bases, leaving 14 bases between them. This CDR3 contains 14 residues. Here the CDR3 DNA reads TGTGCCAGCAGTCCTCAAGGGAGAGGTGAAAAACTGTTTTTT. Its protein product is CASSPQGRGEKLFF.

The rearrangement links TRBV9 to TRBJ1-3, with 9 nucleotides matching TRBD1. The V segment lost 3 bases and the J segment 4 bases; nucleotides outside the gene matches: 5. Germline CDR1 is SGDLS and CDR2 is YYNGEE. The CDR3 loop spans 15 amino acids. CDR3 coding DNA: TGTGCCAGCAGCGAACTACAGGGGGCCGGAAACACCATATATTTT. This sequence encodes CASSELQGAGNTIYF.

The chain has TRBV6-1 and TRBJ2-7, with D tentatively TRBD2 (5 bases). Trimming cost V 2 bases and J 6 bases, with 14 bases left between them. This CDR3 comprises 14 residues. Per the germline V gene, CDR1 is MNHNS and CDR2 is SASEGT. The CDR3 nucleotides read TGTGCCAGCAGTGAATCCGGGGTGTACGGCGAGCAGTACTTC. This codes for CASSESGVYGEQYF.

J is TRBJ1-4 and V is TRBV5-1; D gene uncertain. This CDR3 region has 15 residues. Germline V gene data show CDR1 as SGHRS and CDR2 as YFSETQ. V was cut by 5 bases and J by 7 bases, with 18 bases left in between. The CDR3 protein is CASSFSPSAAEKLFF. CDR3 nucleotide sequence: TGCGCCAGCAGTTTTTCCCCCTCAGCGGCTGAAAAACTGTTTTTT.

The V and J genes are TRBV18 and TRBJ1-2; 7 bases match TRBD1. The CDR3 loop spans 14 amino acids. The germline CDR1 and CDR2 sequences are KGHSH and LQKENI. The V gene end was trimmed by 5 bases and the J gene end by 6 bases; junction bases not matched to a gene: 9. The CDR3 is CASSYRDSANGYTF. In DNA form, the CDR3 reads TGTGCCAGCTCATACCGGGACAGCGCCAATGGCTACACCTTC.

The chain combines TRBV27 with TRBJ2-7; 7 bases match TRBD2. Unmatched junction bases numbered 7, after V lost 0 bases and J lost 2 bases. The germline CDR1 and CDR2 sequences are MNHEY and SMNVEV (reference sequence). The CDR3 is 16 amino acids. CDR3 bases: TGTGCCAGCAGTTTATCGTGGCAGCGGGGAACCTACGAGCAGTACTTC. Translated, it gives CASSLSWQRGTYEQYF.

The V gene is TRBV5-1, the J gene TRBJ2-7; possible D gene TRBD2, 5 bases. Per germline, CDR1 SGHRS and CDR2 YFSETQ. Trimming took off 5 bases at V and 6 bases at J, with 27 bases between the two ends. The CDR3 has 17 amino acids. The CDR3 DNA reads TGCGCCAGCAGAAACCCCGCCAGACTAACCCCACTACGCGAGCAGTACTTC. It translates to CASRNPARLTPLREQYF.

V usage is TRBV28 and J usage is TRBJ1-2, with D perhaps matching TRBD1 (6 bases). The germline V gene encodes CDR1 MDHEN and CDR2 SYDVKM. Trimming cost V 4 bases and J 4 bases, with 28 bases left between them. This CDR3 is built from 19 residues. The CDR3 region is CASSSPKPGQNGRSYGYTF. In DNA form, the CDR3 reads TGTGCCAGCAGTTCCCCTAAGCCTGGACAGAACGGACGATCCTATGGCTACACCTTC.

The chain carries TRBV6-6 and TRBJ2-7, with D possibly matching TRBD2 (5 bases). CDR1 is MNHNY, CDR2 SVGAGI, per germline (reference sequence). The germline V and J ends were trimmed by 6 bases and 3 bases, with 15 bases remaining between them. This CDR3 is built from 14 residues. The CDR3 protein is CASSTGIRNYEQYF. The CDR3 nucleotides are TGTGCCAGCAGCACCGGGATTCGCAACTACGAGCAGTACTTC.

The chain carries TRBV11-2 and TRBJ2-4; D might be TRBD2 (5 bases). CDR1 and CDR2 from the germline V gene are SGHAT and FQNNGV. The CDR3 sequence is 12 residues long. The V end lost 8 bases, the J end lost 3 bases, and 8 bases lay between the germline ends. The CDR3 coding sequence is TGTGCCAGCGGCGGAGGCAAAAACATTCAGTACTTC. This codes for CASGGGKNIQYF. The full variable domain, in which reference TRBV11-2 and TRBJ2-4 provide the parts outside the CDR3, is EAGVAQSPRYKIIEKRQSVAFWCNPISGHATLYWYQQILGQGPKLLIQFQNNGVVDDSQLPKDRFSAERLKGVDSTLKIQPAKLEDSAVYLCASGGGKNIQYFGAGTRLSVL.

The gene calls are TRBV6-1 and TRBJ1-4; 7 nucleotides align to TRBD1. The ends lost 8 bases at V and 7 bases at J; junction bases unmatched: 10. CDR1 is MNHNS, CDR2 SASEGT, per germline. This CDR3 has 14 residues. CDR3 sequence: CASSLQGGGEKLFF. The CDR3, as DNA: TGTGCCAGCTCCCTTCAGGGGGGTGGTGAAAAACTGTTTTTT.

CDR3 sequence: CASSNVIRDTQYF. The DNA for the CDR3 is TGTGCCAGTAGTAACGTGATCAGAGATACGCAGTATTTT. The gene calls are TRBV19 and TRBJ2-3; D ambiguous. This CDR3 contains 13 residues. The V end was cut by 4 bases, the J end by 5 bases, with 10 bases between. Per germline, CDR1 LNHDA and CDR2 SQIVND (reference sequence).

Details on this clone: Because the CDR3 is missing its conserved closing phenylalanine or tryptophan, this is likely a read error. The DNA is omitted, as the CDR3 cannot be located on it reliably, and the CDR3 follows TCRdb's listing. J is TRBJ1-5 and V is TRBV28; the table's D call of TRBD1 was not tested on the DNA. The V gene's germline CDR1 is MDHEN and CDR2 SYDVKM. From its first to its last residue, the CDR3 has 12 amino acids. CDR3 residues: CASSPNTGGARI.

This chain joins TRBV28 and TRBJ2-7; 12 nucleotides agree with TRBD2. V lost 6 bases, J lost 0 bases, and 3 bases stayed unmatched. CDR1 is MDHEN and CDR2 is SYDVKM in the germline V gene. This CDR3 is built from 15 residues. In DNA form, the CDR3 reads TGTGCCAGCAGGCCGACTAGCGGGGGCTCCTACGAGCAGTACTTC. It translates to CASRPTSGGSYEQYF.

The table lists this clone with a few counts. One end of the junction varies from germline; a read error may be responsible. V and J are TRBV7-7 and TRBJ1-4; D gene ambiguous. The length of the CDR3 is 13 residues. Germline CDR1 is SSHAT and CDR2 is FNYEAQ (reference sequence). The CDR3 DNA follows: TGTGCTAGCAGCTCGGACTCGGGCGGGAAACTGTTTTTT. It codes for CASSSDSGGKLFF.